Reported below is one TCR beta chain. There are many counts of this clone. No antigen is known for it. No base-level quality is on record; no much larger clone is a single base apart. These data originate in a study of beta chain features in type 1 diabetes (dated by TCRdb to the late 2010s). Broadly, across the study: Mean age, gender distribution, total cell number and subset yield did not differ between patients and healthy donors. Regulatory and stem cell-like memory subsets were obtained from only 8 patients and roughly 8 healthy donors, while naive and central memory subsets were obtained from all 30 or so donors. The study compared TCRB repertoires of sorted circulating CD4+ T cell subsets between recently diagnosed type 1 diabetes patients and matched healthy donors. Across all samples, about 110 million sorted cells were examined, and cell number per subset correlated strongly with RNA yield. Study-level results and caveats: Naive, central memory and regulatory TCRB repertoires appeared to be more alike among patients than among healthy donors. A moderate but significant shortening of TCRB CDR3 length was observed in type 1 diabetes patients in all four CD4+ subsets. PCR might favor shorter templates, but patient and control samples were amplified and corrected together, so any skew would affect both groups equally. Because cDNA rather than genomic DNA was sequenced, highly expressing activated cells could have been over-represented, although no difference in activation and CD3 levels was found between groups. Because small numbers of individuals were included in the HLA sub-analyses, any influence of HLA type on TCRB rearrangement was left unresolved. At VDJ recombination sites, patients with type 1 diabetes made fewer insertions and deleted more nucleotides, a pattern implying thymic rearrangement abnormalities.

The entire isolated RNA was reverse transcribed using the High Capacity cDNA Reverse Transcription Kit, and thus expressed TCRB transcripts were sequenced. Naive, central memory and regulatory T cell samples underwent deep immunoSEQ sequencing, averaging around 4 million total reads per sample. Sorted cells were lysed in RLT buffer, and RNA was extracted using DNase-treated RNeasy Micro or Mini kits according to cell number. Each cell subset was processed on its own to prevent cross-contamination, while patient and healthy donor samples were processed together. The immunoSEQ multiplex PCR was used to amplify TCRB sequences from cDNA, yielding 87-bp fragments that span the CDR3 region. Amplicons were sequenced on the Illumina HiSeq platform. Per the source publication's procedure: Synthetic template baselines were used to correct PCR bias computationally, reads within Hamming distance 2 were collapsed, and singletons that could not be merged were discarded. Reads were aligned to IMGT to assign V, D and J genes, CDR3 length, and insertions or deletions at six rearrangement sites. Within each subset, clonotype counts were normalized to the number of sorted cells before true diversity and Gini coefficients were calculated with the tcR R package. Repertoire sharing was quantified using the overlap coefficient calculated on TCRB nucleotide sequences. What TCRdb holds here is the immuneACCESS table cut down to in-frame rearrangements. Part of the clones is not present; checked against another copy, under half of the missing clones reflect an unresolved V gene, and the others are unexplained. That table is the source of V, J and clone size, and D and trimming were worked out from the DNA. This sample has some 150,000 clones in its table, and over 8.5% of those were observed once. The biggest ten clones account for roughly 2% of the sample.

The CDR3 goes from the cysteine to the phenylalanine over 13 residues. The CDR3 DNA has 39 bases and is translated from base 1. CDR1 and CDR2 are read off the germline V gene (reference sequence) as MNHEY and SMNVEV. Relative to germline, V is 6 bases shorter and J is 1 base shorter, with 10 bases between their ends. A single peripheral blood draw of around 0.11 L on average was collected from each donor into heparinised tubes. Using a panel that included CD45RO, CCR7, CD25, CD127, CD95 and CD27, naive, central memory, regulatory and stem cell-like memory CD4+ T cells were sorted on a BD FACSAria II. A purity above 95% was achieved for all sorted populations. PBMCs were isolated immediately by Lymphoprep density gradient centrifugation and stained directly without culture. So that batch effects would be minimized, each experiment stained and sorted samples in pairs, pairing one healthy donor with one patient.

Material for sequencing was central memory CD4+ T cells from blood. This TCR was sampled from a man between 18 and 35 years old in good health. The chain uses TRBV27 and TRBJ2-7, with the D gene call left open. This receptor has the CDR3 CASRRPSSYEQYF. The DNA sequence follows: TGTGCCAGCAGAAGGCCAAGTTCCTACGAGCAGTACTTC.